This TCR beta chain was identified in a study of cytomegalovirus exposure and HLA in healthy donors. On the study more broadly: Membership in the Caucasian-associated ancestry cluster was found for 81% of 300 to 500 genotyped donors.

PCR employed 60 Vbeta and 13 Jbeta primers. Generated by immunoSEQ multiplex PCR, the TCRdb table keeps only in-frame clones and is missing some. The table includes about 140,000 clones, about three quarters detected once. Donors counted as nominally healthy when sampled, yet unrecorded immune exposures were likely. CDR3 size: 13 residues. CDR1 is SNHLY and CDR2 is FYNNEI in the germline V gene. V was shortened by 7 bases and J by 1 base, with 10 bases between the two germline ends. Sequencing input: PBMCs. The V and J genes are TRBV2 and TRBJ1-1; D is unclear. This receptor was obtained from a man in his forties or fifties in good health and CMV-seronegative. CDR3 residues: CASKRVANTEAFF. As DNA, the CDR3 is TGTGCCAGCAAGAGGGTTGCGAACACTGAAGCTTTCTTT.